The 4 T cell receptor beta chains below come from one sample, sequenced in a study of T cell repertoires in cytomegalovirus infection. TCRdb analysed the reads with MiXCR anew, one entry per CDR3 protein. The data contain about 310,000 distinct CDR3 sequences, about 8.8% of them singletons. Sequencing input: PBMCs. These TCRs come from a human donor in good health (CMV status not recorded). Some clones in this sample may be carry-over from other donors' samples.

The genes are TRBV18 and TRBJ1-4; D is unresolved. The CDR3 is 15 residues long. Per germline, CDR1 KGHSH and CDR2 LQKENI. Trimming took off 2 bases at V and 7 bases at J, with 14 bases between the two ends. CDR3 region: CASSPAVGLGEKLFF. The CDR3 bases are TGTGCCAGCTCACCAGCAGTGGGATTGGGTGAAAAACTGTTTTTT.

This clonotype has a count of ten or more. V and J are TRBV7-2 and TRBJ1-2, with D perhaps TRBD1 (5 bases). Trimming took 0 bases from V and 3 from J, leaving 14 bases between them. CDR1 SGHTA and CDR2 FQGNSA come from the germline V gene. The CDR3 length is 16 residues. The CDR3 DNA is TGTGCCAGCAGCTTAGCTGTGGGGGAAGAGTACTATGGCTACACCTTC. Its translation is CASSLAVGEEYYGYTF.

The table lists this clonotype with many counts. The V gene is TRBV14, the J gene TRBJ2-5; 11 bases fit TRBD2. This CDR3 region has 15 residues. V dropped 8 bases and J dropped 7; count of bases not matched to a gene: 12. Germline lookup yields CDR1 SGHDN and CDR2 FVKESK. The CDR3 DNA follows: TGTGCCAGCCGACGAACGACTAGCGGGGAAGGGACCCAGTACTTC. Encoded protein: CASRRTTSGEGTQYF.

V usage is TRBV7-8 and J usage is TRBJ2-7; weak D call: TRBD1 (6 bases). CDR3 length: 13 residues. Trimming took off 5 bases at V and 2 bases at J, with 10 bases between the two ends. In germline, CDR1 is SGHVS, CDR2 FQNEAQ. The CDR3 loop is CASSRDNAYEQYV. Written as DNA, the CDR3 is TGTGCCAGCAGCCGGGACAATGCCTACGAGCAGTACGTC.